These 29 T cell receptor beta chains came from one sample sequenced in a study of cytomegalovirus exposure and HLA in healthy donors. Vbeta (60) and Jbeta (13) primers were used in the PCR. Sequencing used immunoSEQ multiplex PCR; TCRdb keeps in-frame clones, though not all of them. Of roughly 190,000 clones detected, roughly 74% appear once; the ten largest clones hold about 1.7%. The sequenced sample was PBMCs. These receptors were collected from a woman aged 30 to 39 in good health and CMV-seronegative.

The sample holds one count of this clone. The genes are TRBV7-3 and TRBJ2-2, with 8 bases fitting TRBD2. This CDR3 is 15 amino acids long. Germline CDR1 reads SGHTA; CDR2 reads FQGTGA. With V trimmed by 5 bases and J by 6 bases, 8 bases remained unmatched. The DNA of the CDR3 is TGTGCCAGCAGCCTCCTTTCCGGGGGGGCCGGGGAGCTGTTTTTT. It specifies CASSLLSGGAGELFF.

This rearrangement joins TRBV11-2 to TRBJ1-3; 9 bases are a match to TRBD1. J gave up 3 bases and V 6 bases, and 9 bases lay outside the gene matches. The germline CDR1 and CDR2 sequences are SGHAT and FQNNGV. This CDR3 is built from 16 residues. The CDR3 DNA is TGTGCCAGCAGGGTGGGACAGGGATTGTTTGGAAACACCATATATTTT. Translation gives CASRVGQGLFGNTIYF.

The chain links TRBV7-2 to TRBJ2-1; 8 bases agree with TRBD2. This CDR3 contains 15 residues. V lost 4 bases to trimming and J lost 4 bases; unmatched junction nucleotides: 6. From germline, CDR1 is SGHTA and CDR2 FQGNSA. CDR3: CASSSLAVRYNEQFF. DNA for the CDR3: TGTGCCAGCAGCTCACTAGCGGTAAGATACAATGAGCAGTTCTTC.

This clone was counted once. The chain carries TRBV7-9 and TRBJ2-7; 7 positions agree with TRBD1. V dropped 8 bases and J dropped 2; count of bases not matched to a gene: 9. The CDR3 has 14 residues. Germline values: CDR1 SEHNR, CDR2 FQNEAQ (reference sequence). CDR3 nucleotides: TGTGCCAGCGCTGACAGGGCCAACGCCTACGAGCAGTACTTC. Protein: CASADRANAYEQYF.

This chain uses TRBV27 with TRBJ1-4; tentative D call: TRBD1 (5 bases). Germline lookup yields CDR1 MNHEY and CDR2 SMNVEV (reference sequence). This CDR3 region has 12 residues. Deletions cut 3 bases from V and 8 bases from J, with 7 bases between. The CDR3 coding sequence is TGTGCCAGCAGTTTTGGGGGGGAAAAACTGTTTTTT. It specifies CASSFGGEKLFF.

The chain employs TRBV29-1 and TRBJ2-7; 8 bases align to TRBD1. This CDR3 has 16 residues. Germline CDR1 reads SQVTM; CDR2 reads ANQGSEA. V was pared by 0 bases and J by 0 bases, with 7 bases of the junction left unmatched. In DNA form, the CDR3 reads TGCAGCGTTGAAGATTTGCGGACAGGGAGCTCCTACGAGCAGTACTTC. Protein sequence: CSVEDLRTGSSYEQYF.

This sequence joins TRBV7-9 and TRBJ2-3, with D hard to call. V was trimmed by 4 bases and J by 5 bases, leaving 13 bases between them. The CDR3 totals 14 residues. Germline CDR1 reads SEHNR; CDR2 reads FQNEAQ (reference sequence). This CDR3 reads CASSSVGVLDTQYF. As DNA, the CDR3 is TGTGCCAGCAGCTCTGTTGGAGTCCTAGATACGCAGTATTTT.

This clone has just a few counts. The CDR3 sequence is CASSLGSYYEQYF. CDR3 nucleotides: TGTGCCAGCAGCCTCGGGAGCTACTACGAGCAGTACTTC. The J gene is TRBJ2-7, the V gene TRBV6-5; a possible D gene is TRBD2 (6 bases). This CDR3 spans 13 amino acids. Germline V gives CDR1 MNHEY, CDR2 SVGAGI. Trimming stripped 6 bases from V and 3 bases from J, with 12 bases between.

The chain joins TRBV9 to TRBJ2-1, with D possibly being TRBD1 (6 bases). The V end was cut by 0 bases, the J end by 5 bases, with 12 bases between. Germline values: CDR1 SGDLS, CDR2 YYNGEE. This CDR3 comprises 15 residues. The CDR3 is CASSVVGAGHNEQFF. The CDR3 bases are TGTGCCAGCAGCGTAGTGGGGGCGGGTCACAATGAGCAGTTCTTC. Full variable domain (rest looked up from reference TRBV9 and TRBJ2-1): DSGVTQTPKHLITATGQRVTLRCSPRSGDLSVYWYQQSLDQGLQFLIQYYNGEERAKGNILERFSAQQFPDLHSELNLSSLELGDSALYFCASSVVGAGHNEQFFGPGTRLTVL.

This chain joins TRBV30 and TRBJ1-5, with a tentative D call TRBD1 (6 bases). The CDR3 contains 14 residues. The germline V gene encodes CDR1 GTSNPN and CDR2 SVGIG (reference sequence). Trimming took 1 base from V and 6 from J, leaving 13 bases between them. This CDR3 is CAWSGGRGSQPQHF. The CDR3 region has the DNA TGTGCCTGGAGTGGGGGCAGGGGTAGTCAGCCCCAGCATTTT. Full variable domain (remainder filled in from reference TRBV30 and TRBJ1-5): SQTIHQWPATLVQPVGSPLSLECTVEGTSNPNLYWYRQAAGRGLQLLFYSVGIGQISSEVPQNLSASRPQDRQFILSSKKLLLSDSGFYLCAWSGGRGSQPQHFGDGTRLSIL.

The chain is built from TRBV18 and TRBJ1-4; no clear D. CDR1 is KGHSH and CDR2 is LQKENI in the germline V gene. The CDR3 runs to 13 residues. Trimming removed 6 bases at V and 11 bases at J, with 16 bases between. The CDR3 loop is CASSPEGPRKLFF. The CDR3 nucleotides read TGTGCCAGCTCTCCCGAGGGTCCGCGGAAACTGTTTTTT.

The sample holds a few counts of this clone. This chain joins TRBV5-1 and TRBJ1-5, with D unclear. V dropped 0 bases and J dropped 4 bases, with 5 bases sitting between them. Germline loops: CDR1 SGHRS, CDR2 YFSETQ. The CDR3 loop spans 13 amino acids. The CDR3 DNA follows: TGCGCCAGCAGCTTGGCCCCGAATCAGCCCCAGCATTTT. Its translation: CASSLAPNQPQHF.

The chain has TRBV9 and TRBJ2-3; D gene ambiguous. Germline lookup yields CDR1 SGDLS and CDR2 YYNGEE. With 4 bases removed from V and 2 bases from J, the gap between germline ends came to 14 bases. CDR3 length equals 15 residues. CDR3: CASSSTSEPTDTQYF. In DNA form, the CDR3 reads TGTGCCAGCAGCTCAACAAGCGAACCCACAGATACGCAGTATTTT.

The rearrangement uses TRBV13 and TRBJ2-1; 9 bases map to TRBD2. Unmatched junction bases numbered 5, after V lost 4 bases and J lost 4 bases. The CDR3 has 15 residues. CDR1 is PRHDT and CDR2 is FYEKMQ in the germline V gene (reference sequence). The CDR3: CASSYGGGGYNEQFF. The CDR3 bases are TGTGCCAGCAGCTACGGCGGGGGGGGTTACAATGAGCAGTTCTTC.

This chain joins TRBV4-1 and TRBJ1-2; 8 bases match TRBD1. The CDR3 consists of 18 residues. Germline CDR1 is MGHRA and CDR2 is YSYEKL. After removal of 1 base from V and 4 bases from J, the junction contained 14 bases not matched to a gene. DNA of the CDR3: TGCGCCAGCAGCCAAGTGGACAGGGCGCGCCTCCAAATCTATGGCTACACCTTC. The encoded protein is CASSQVDRARLQIYGYTF.

This clone was seen a handful of times. This rearrangement joins TRBV4-3 to TRBJ2-1, with 11 bases that match TRBD2. From germline, CDR1 is LGHNA and CDR2 YSLEER. With V trimmed by 4 bases and J by 7 bases, 9 bases remained unmatched. The CDR3 spans 16 residues. CDR3 sequence (DNA): TGCGCCAGCAGCCCTGAACTAGCGGGAGAAGGAAATGAGCAGTTCTTC. Its translation is CASSPELAGEGNEQFF.

Only a few counts were recorded for this clone. The chain joins TRBV29-1 to TRBJ2-4; TRBD1 aligns across 7 bases. With V trimmed by 5 bases and J by 4 bases, 11 bases remained unmatched. Germline values: CDR1 SQVTM, CDR2 ANQGSEA. The CDR3 has 15 residues. Written as DNA, the CDR3 is TGCAGCGTTCTTGACAGGGTGGTTCTAAAAAACATTCAGTACTTC. Protein sequence: CSVLDRVVLKNIQYF.

The rearrangement joins TRBV5-6 to TRBJ2-7; D not resolved. CDR1 is SGHDT, CDR2 YYEEEE, per germline. V shed 2 bases and J shed 2 bases, with 11 bases lying between them. The CDR3 extends over 14 amino acids. CDR3 sequence reads: CASSFLNRPYEQYF. The CDR3 DNA is TGTGCCAGCAGCTTTTTGAACAGACCCTACGAGCAGTACTTC. Full variable domain (outside the CDR3, taken from reference TRBV5-6 and TRBJ2-7): DAGVTQSPTHLIKTRGQQVTLRCSPKSGHDTVSWYQQALGQGPQFIFQYYEEEERQRGNFPDRFSGHQFPNYSSELNVNALLLGDSALYLCASSFLNRPYEQYFGPGTRLTVT.

This clone was seen only once. J is TRBJ2-1 and V is TRBV7-9; D unclear. CDR1 and CDR2 from the germline V gene are SEHNR and FQNEAQ (reference sequence). The CDR3 is made up of 16 amino acids. The CDR3 coding sequence is TGTTCCTGCCCCGGCCCCTCAGGCCTGATAAACAATGAGCAGTTCTTC. This translates into CSCPGPSGLINNEQFF.

V usage is TRBV4-2 and J usage is TRBJ1-4; possible D gene TRBD1, 6 bases. CDR1 and CDR2 (germline): LGHNA, YNFKEQ. Trimming removed 4 bases from V and 2 bases from J, with 17 bases in between. The CDR3 extends over 17 amino acids. CDR3 DNA: TGTGCCAGCAGCCCCCGGGACACGGCTCACACTAATGAAAAACTGTTTTTT. Translation gives CASSPRDTAHTNEKLFF.

The rearrangement joins TRBV6-1 to TRBJ2-5; 9 nucleotides align to TRBD2. The CDR3 consists of 14 residues. Trimming removed 7 bases from V and 1 base from J; junction bases left unmatched: 4. Per the germline V gene, CDR1 is MNHNS and CDR2 is SASEGT. The DNA for the CDR3 is TGTGCCAGCATTCTTAGCGGGGGCCAAGAGACCCAGTACTTC. Protein sequence: CASILSGGQETQYF.

V usage is TRBV2 and J usage is TRBJ1-6; 8 bases are a match to TRBD1. Losses at the gene ends were 5 bases for V and 10 bases for J; bases not matched to a gene: 7. The CDR3 sequence is 14 residues long. The germline V gene encodes CDR1 SNHLY and CDR2 FYNNEI. The CDR3 protein is CASSRDRGRSPLHF. In DNA form, the CDR3 reads TGTGCCAGCAGTAGAGACAGGGGACGATCACCCCTCCACTTT.

The rearrangement joins TRBV7-2 to TRBJ2-1; weak D call: TRBD2 (5 bases). Trimming cost V 3 bases and J 6 bases, with 12 bases left between them. The CDR3 has 14 residues. The V gene's germline CDR1 is SGHTA and CDR2 FQGNSA. The CDR3 loop is CASSFQSGTNEQFF. The DNA of the CDR3 is TGTGCCAGCAGCTTCCAGTCGGGAACCAATGAGCAGTTCTTC. Variable domain in full (rest from reference TRBV7-2 and TRBJ2-1): GAGVSQSPSNKVTEKGKDVELRCDPISGHTALYWYRQSLGQGLEFLIYFQGNSAPDKSGLPSDRFSAERTGGSVSTLTIQRTQQEDSAVYLCASSFQSGTNEQFFGPGTRLTVL.

J is TRBJ1-5 and V is TRBV6-5, with D unclear. The CDR3 spans 14 residues. Trimming stripped 6 bases from V and 2 bases from J, with 11 bases between. Germline loops: CDR1 MNHEY, CDR2 SVGAGI. In nucleotides, the CDR3 is TGTGCCAGCAGCGGCGACGGGGGCAATCAGCCCCAGCATTTT. This translates into CASSGDGGNQPQHF.

V usage is TRBV11-1 and J usage is TRBJ1-1; no reliable D call. CDR1 SGHAT and CDR2 FQDESV come from the germline V gene (reference sequence). Trimming took 8 bases from V and 4 from J, leaving 8 bases between them. This CDR3 has 11 amino acids. This CDR3 is CASSEGTEAFF. The CDR3 DNA is TGTGCCAGCTCCGAGGGCACTGAAGCTTTCTTT.

This clone was seen a single time. This sequence joins TRBV13 and TRBJ2-7; D unresolved. In germline, CDR1 is PRHDT, CDR2 FYEKMQ (reference sequence). The CDR3 has 14 amino acids. With 1 base removed from V and 7 bases from J, the gap between germline ends came to 14 bases. The CDR3 bases are TGTGCCAGCAGCTTAGCGGGTTCCCCAAGGGAGCAGTACTTC. Its translation: CASSLAGSPREQYF.

This clone has more than one count but fewer than ten. V usage is TRBV9 and J usage is TRBJ1-4; D is unresolved. The CDR3 has 14 residues. Germline V gene data show CDR1 as SGDLS and CDR2 as YYNGEE. Trimming took off 0 bases at V and 5 bases at J, with 8 bases between the two ends. CDR3 bases: TGTGCCAGCAGCGTAGAAGCCGGGAATGAAAAACTGTTTTTT. It translates to CASSVEAGNEKLFF.

In its sample, this clone was seen once. The chain has TRBV27 and TRBJ2-1, with 9 bases aligning to TRBD1. Trimming took 3 bases from V and 2 from J; bases not matched to a gene: 2. This CDR3 is 15 amino acids long. The germline CDR1 and CDR2 sequences are MNHEY and SMNVEV (reference sequence). CDR3 sequence (DNA): TGTGCCAGCAGTTTGGACAGGGGACCCTACAATGAGCAGTTCTTC. Translated, it gives CASSLDRGPYNEQFF.

The chain carries TRBV29-1 and TRBJ1-1; 7 nucleotides align to TRBD1. Looked up from germline, CDR1 is SQVTM and CDR2 is ANQGSEA. Trimming cost V 0 bases and J 7 bases; bases outside gene matches: 8. The CDR3 loop spans 14 amino acids. The CDR3 nucleotides read TGCAGCGTTGAAGATGGACAGGCAATGGGTGAAGCTTTCTTT. Protein product: CSVEDGQAMGEAFF.